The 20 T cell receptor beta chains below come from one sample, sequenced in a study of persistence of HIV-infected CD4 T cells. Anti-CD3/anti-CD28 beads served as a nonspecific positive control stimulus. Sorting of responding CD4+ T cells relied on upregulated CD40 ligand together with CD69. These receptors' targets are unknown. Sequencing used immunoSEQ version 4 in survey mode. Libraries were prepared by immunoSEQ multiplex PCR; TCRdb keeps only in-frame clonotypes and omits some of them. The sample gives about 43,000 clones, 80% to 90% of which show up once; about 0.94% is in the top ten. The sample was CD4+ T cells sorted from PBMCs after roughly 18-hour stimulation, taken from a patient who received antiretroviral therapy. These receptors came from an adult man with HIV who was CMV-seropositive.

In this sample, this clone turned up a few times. The CDR3 DNA follows: TGTGCCAGCAGCTCACTAGCGGGGGGGCATGGTGAGCAGTTCTTC. It codes for CASSSLAGGHGEQFF. V usage is TRBV2 and J usage is TRBJ2-1, with 13 nucleotides matching TRBD2. CDR3 length equals 15 residues. V lost 6 bases and J lost 9; bases outside the gene matches: 8. Germline V gives CDR1 SNHLY, CDR2 FYNNEI. Together with reference TRBV2 and TRBJ2-1, the CDR3 gives the full variable domain: EPEVTQTPSHQVTQMGQEVILRCVPISNHLYFYWYRQILGQKVEFLVSFYNNEISEKSEIFDDQFSVERPDGSNFTLKIRSTKLEDSAMYFCASSSLAGGHGEQFFGPGTRLTVL.

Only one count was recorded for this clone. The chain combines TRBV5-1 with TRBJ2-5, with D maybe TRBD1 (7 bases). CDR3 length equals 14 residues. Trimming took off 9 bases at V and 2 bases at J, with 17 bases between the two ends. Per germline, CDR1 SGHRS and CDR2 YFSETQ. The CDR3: CATSEGAVQETQYF. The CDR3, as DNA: TGCGCCACCTCGGAGGGGGCAGTACAAGAGACCCAGTACTTC. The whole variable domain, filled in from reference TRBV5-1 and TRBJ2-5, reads KAGVTQTPRYLIKTRGQQVTLSCSPISGHRSVSWYQQTPGQGLQFLFEYFSETQRNKGNFPGRFSGRQFSNSRSEMNVSTLELGDSALYLCATSEGAVQETQYFGPGTRLLVL.

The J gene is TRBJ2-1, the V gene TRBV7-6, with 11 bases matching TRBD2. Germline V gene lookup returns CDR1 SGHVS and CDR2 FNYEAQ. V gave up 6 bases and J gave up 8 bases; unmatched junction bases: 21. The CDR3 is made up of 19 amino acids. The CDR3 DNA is TGTGCCAGCAGGTCAACGGGACTAGCGGCGAAGTATGATGTCGATGAGCAGTTCTTC. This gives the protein CASRSTGLAAKYDVDEQFF.

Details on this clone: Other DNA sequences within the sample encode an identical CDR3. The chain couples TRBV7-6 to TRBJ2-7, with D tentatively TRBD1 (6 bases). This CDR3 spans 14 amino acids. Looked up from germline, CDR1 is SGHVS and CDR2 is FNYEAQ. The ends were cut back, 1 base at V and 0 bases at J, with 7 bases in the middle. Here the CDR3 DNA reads TGTGCCAGCAGCTTAGACAGGGCCTCCTACGAGCAGTACTTC. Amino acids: CASSLDRASYEQYF.

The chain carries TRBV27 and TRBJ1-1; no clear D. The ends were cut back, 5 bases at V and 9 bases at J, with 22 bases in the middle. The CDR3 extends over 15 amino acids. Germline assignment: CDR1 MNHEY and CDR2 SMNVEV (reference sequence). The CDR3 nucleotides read TGTGCCAGCAGTCCGTTACCCCGAGGACTCGTCAAAGCTTTCTTT. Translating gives CASSPLPRGLVKAFF.

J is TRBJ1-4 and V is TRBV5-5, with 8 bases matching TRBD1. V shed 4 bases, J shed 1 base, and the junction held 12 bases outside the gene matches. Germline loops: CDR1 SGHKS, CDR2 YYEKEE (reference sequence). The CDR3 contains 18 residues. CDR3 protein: CASSHTWDRRLTNEKLFF. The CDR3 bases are TGTGCCAGCAGCCACACTTGGGACAGGAGACTAACTAATGAAAAACTGTTTTTT.

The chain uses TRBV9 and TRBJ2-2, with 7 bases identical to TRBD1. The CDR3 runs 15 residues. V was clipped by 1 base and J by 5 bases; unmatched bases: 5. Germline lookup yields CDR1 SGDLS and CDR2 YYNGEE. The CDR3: CASSVLEGATGELFF. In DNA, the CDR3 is TGTGCCAGCAGCGTACTAGAGGGGGCAACCGGGGAGCTGTTTTTT.

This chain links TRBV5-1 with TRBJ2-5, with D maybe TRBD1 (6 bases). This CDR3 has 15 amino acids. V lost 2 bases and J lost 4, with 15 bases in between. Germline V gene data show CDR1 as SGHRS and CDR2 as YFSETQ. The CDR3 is CASSFSPGVRETQYF. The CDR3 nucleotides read TGCGCCAGCAGCTTTTCCCCAGGGGTCAGAGAGACCCAGTACTTC.

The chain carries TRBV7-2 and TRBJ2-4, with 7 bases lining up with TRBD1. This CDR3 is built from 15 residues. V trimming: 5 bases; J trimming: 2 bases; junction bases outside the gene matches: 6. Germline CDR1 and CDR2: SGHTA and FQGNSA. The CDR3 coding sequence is TGTGCCAGCAGCAGCTACAGGGGAACCAAAAACATTCAGTACTTC. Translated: CASSSYRGTKNIQYF.

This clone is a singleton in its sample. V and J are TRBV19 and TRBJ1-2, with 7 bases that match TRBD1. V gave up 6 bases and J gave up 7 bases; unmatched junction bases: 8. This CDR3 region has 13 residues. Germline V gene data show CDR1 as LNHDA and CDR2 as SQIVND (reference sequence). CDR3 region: CASSNPDRAGYTF. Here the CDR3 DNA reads TGTGCCAGTAGCAACCCTGACAGGGCTGGCTACACCTTC.

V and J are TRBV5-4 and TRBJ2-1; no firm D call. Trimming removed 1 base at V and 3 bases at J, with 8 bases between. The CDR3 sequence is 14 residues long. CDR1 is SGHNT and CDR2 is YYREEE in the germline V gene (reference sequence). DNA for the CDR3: TGTGCCAGCAGCTTGTCTCCTAGCTACAATGAGCAGTTCTTC. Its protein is CASSLSPSYNEQFF.

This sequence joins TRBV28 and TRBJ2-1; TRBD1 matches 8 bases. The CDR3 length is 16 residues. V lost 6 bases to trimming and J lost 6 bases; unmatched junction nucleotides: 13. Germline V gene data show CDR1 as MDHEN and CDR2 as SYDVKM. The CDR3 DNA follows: TGTGCCAGCAGACAACCACAGGGGGTCAGGGTCAATGAGCAGTTCTTC. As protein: CASRQPQGVRVNEQFF.

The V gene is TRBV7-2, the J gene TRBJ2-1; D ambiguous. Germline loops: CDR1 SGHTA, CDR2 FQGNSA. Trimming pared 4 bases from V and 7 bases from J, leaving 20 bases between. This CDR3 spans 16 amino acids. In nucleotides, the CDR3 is TGTGCCAGCAGCTCCCAGCCCCGACTCGCCATTAATGAGCAGTTCTTC. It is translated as CASSSQPRLAINEQFF.

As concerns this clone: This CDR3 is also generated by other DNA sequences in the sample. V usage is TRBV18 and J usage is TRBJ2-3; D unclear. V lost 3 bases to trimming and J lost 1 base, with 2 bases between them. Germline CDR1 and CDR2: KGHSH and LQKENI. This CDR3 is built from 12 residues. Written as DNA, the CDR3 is TGTGCCAGCTCACCTGGCACAGATACGCAGTATTTT. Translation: CASSPGTDTQYF.

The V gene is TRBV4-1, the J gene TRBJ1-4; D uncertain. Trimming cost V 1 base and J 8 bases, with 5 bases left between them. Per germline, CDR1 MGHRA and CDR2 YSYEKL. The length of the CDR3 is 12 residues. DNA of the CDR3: TGCGCCAGCAGCCAAGTTGGAGAAAAACTGTTTTTT. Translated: CASSQVGEKLFF.

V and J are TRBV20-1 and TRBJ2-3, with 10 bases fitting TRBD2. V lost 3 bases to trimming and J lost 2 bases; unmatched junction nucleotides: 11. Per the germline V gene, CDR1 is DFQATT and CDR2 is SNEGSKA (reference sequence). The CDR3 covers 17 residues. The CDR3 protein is CSASKAGGLPSTDTQYF. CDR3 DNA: TGCAGTGCTAGTAAAGCGGGGGGGCTCCCCTCCACAGATACGCAGTATTTT.

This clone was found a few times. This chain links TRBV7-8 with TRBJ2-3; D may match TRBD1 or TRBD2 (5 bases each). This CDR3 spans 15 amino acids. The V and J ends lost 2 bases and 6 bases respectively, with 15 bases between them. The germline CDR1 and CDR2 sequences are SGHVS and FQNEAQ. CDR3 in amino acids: CASSLPGPQEDTQYF. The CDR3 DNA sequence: TGTGCCAGCAGCTTACCGGGGCCACAGGAGGATACGCAGTATTTT. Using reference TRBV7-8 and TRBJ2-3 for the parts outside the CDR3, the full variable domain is GAGVSQSPRYKVAKRGQDVALRCDPISGHVSLFWYQQALGQGPEFLTYFQNEAQLDKSGLPSDRFFAERPEGSVSTLKIQRTQQEDSAVYLCASSLPGPQEDTQYFGPGTRLTVL.

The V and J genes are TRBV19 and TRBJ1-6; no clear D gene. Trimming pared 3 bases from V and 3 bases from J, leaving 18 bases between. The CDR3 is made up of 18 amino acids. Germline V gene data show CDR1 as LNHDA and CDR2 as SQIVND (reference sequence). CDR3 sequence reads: CASSIGRQVGLYNSPLHF. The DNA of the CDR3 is TGTGCCAGTAGTATCGGACGCCAGGTTGGCCTCTATAATTCACCCCTCCACTTT.

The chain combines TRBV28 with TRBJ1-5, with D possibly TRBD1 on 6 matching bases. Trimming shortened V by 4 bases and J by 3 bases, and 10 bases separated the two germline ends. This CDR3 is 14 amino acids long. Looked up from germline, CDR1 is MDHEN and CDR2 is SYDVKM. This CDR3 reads CASSSRDTNQPQHF. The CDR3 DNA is TGTGCCAGCAGTTCCCGGGACACCAATCAGCCCCAGCATTTT.

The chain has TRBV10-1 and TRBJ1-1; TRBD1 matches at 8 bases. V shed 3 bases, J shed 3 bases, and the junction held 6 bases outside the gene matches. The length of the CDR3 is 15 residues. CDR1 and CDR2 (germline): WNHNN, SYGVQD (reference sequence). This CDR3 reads CASSDLGRGHTEAFF. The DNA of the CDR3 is TGCGCCAGCAGTGACCTCGGCAGGGGGCACACTGAAGCTTTCTTT.